A single sample is the source of the 18 T cell receptor beta chains below, sequenced in a study of cytomegalovirus exposure and HLA in healthy donors. Amplification used 60 Vbeta primers and 13 Jbeta primers. Only in-frame clones appear in the TCRdb table, and some are missing; sequencing was by immunoSEQ multiplex PCR. The profile shows 100,000 or so clones, approximately 73% of them singletons. The sample taken for sequencing was PBMCs. These receptors came from a man aged 35 to 55 in good health and CMV-seronegative.

The rearrangement uses TRBV13 and TRBJ1-5; D unresolved. Germline values: CDR1 PRHDT, CDR2 FYEKMQ (reference sequence). There are 16 residues in the CDR3. Trimming took off 0 bases at V and 7 bases at J, with 16 bases between the two ends. The CDR3 loop is CASSLGREVTLQPQHF. Here the CDR3 DNA reads TGTGCCAGCAGCTTAGGCCGCGAGGTAACTCTACAGCCCCAGCATTTT. Drawing the rest from reference TRBV13 and TRBJ1-5, the complete variable domain is AAGVIQSPRHLIKEKRETATLKCYPIPRHDTVYWYQQGPGQDPQFLISFYEKMQSDKGSIPDRFSAQQFSDYHSELNMSSLELGDSALYFCASSLGREVTLQPQHFGDGTRLSIL.

The genes are TRBV28 and TRBJ1-6; 8 nucleotides agree with TRBD1. The CDR3 is made up of 15 amino acids. The trim removed 5 bases at V and 7 bases at J, leaving 7 bases unmatched. The germline V gene has CDR1 MDHEN and CDR2 SYDVKM. The CDR3 nucleotides read TGTGCCAGCAGTGTCTCAGGGGGCCCCAATTCACCCCTCCACTTT. This codes for CASSVSGGPNSPLHF.

The V and J genes are TRBV29-1 and TRBJ2-7; TRBD1 agrees at 7 bases. Losses at the gene ends were 4 bases for V and 2 bases for J; bases not matched to a gene: 2. This CDR3 contains 12 residues. The germline V gene encodes CDR1 SQVTM and CDR2 ANQGSEA. The CDR3 bases are TGCAGCGTTGTCGACAGGGCCTACGAGCAGTACTTC. This encodes CSVVDRAYEQYF.

The chain has TRBV5-4 and TRBJ1-1; tentatively, D is TRBD1 (6 bases). The CDR3 consists of 12 residues. The V gene lost 4 bases and the J gene lost 6 bases, with 10 bases spanning the gap. Germline V CDR1 and CDR2: SGHNT, YYREEE (reference sequence). The CDR3 protein is CASSTDSAEAFF. Written as DNA, the CDR3 is TGTGCCAGCAGCACGGACAGCGCTGAAGCTTTCTTT. Full variable domain (missing parts from reference TRBV5-4 and TRBJ1-1): ETGVTQSPTHLIKTRGQQVTLRCSSQSGHNTVSWYQQALGQGPQFIFQYYREEENGRGNFPPRFSGLQFPNYSSELNVNALELDDSALYLCASSTDSAEAFFGQGTRLTVV.

This rearrangement joins TRBV28 to TRBJ2-1; TRBD1 aligns across 8 bases. Losses at the gene ends were 6 bases for V and 4 bases for J; bases not matched to a gene: 5. Germline assignment: CDR1 MDHEN and CDR2 SYDVKM. This CDR3 is 14 amino acids long. The CDR3 DNA is TGTGCCAGCAGCCAGGACAGGGTGTACAATGAGCAGTTCTTC. Its protein is CASSQDRVYNEQFF.

The CDR3: CASARDRETQNIQYF. The CDR3 DNA is TGTGCCAGCGCCCGGGACAGGGAAACCCAAAACATTCAGTACTTC. The chain couples TRBV2 to TRBJ2-4; 9 nucleotides match TRBD1. CDR1 is SNHLY and CDR2 is FYNNEI in the germline V gene. The CDR3 covers 15 residues. Trimming at V came to 8 bases and at J to 5 bases, leaving 10 bases not matched to a gene.

The chain joins TRBV19 to TRBJ1-2, with D maybe TRBD1 (5 bases). CDR1 and CDR2 from the germline V gene are LNHDA and SQIVND (reference sequence). The germline V and J ends were trimmed by 2 bases and 4 bases, with 11 bases remaining between them. This CDR3 comprises 14 residues. The CDR3, as DNA: TGTGCCAGTAGTATACGGGCAGGGCTCTATGGCTACACCTTC. This encodes CASSIRAGLYGYTF. The variable domain in full, completed from reference TRBV19 and TRBJ1-2, reads DGGITQSPKYLFRKEGQNVTLSCEQNLNHDAMYWYRQDPGQGLRLIYYSQIVNDFQKGDIAEGYSVSREKKESFPLTVTSAQKNPTAFYLCASSIRAGLYGYTFGSGTRLTVV.

The chain uses TRBV19 and TRBJ2-7, with D hard to call. Germline V CDR1 and CDR2: LNHDA, SQIVND (reference sequence). V lost 5 bases to trimming and J lost 5 bases, with 13 bases between them. CDR3 length: 13 amino acids. The CDR3 nucleotides are TGTGCCAGTAGTCCTGGGTTGCGGAACGAGCAGTACTTC. This codes for CASSPGLRNEQYF.

Note on this clone: Other DNA sequences of this sample code for an identical CDR3. V and J are TRBV4-1 and TRBJ1-4; maybe TRBD1 (5 bases). Trimming removed 2 bases from V and 6 bases from J, with 16 bases in between. The CDR3 is 16 amino acids. Germline V gives CDR1 MGHRA, CDR2 YSYEKL. CDR3 region: CASSQQWGRVYEKLFF. CDR3 nucleotide sequence: TGCGCCAGCAGCCAACAGTGGGGCAGGGTATATGAAAAACTGTTTTTT.

The V and J genes are TRBV7-8 and TRBJ2-3; TRBD2 aligns across 9 bases. Germline V gene data show CDR1 as SGHVS and CDR2 as FQNEAQ. V gave up 5 bases and J gave up 4 bases; unmatched junction bases: 13. The CDR3 covers 17 residues. The CDR3 DNA is TGTGCCAGCAGCCGCGGGAGGGGCGAAGTTTTCGCAGATACGCAGTATTTT. Its translation is CASSRGRGEVFADTQYF.

The chain combines TRBV18 with TRBJ1-4; 9 nucleotides line up with TRBD1. CDR3 length equals 17 residues. V gave up 1 base and J gave up 8 bases; unmatched junction bases: 11. The germline CDR1 and CDR2 sequences are KGHSH and LQKENI. The DNA for the CDR3 is TGTGCCAGCTCACCACGGGGCCCACAGGGGGCTGGGGAAAAACTGTTTTTT. It yields the protein CASSPRGPQGAGEKLFF.

The chain uses TRBV19 and TRBJ2-7; 7 nucleotides line up with TRBD1. After removal of 5 bases from V and 0 bases from J, the junction contained 4 bases not matched to a gene. The CDR3 contains 14 residues. Germline V gives CDR1 LNHDA, CDR2 SQIVND (reference sequence). CDR3 in amino acids: CASSRTGFSYEQYF. In nucleotides, the CDR3 is TGTGCCAGTAGTCGGACAGGTTTCTCCTACGAGCAGTACTTC.

This clone was seen only once. The V and J genes are TRBV2 and TRBJ1-1; D not resolved. Germline V CDR1 and CDR2: SNHLY, FYNNEI. This CDR3 contains 13 residues. V dropped 7 bases and J dropped 11 bases, with 20 bases sitting between them. CDR3 region: CASIQFVGGHAFF. The CDR3 nucleotides are TGTGCCAGCATCCAATTCGTCGGAGGCCATGCTTTCTTT.

The chain carries TRBV29-1 and TRBJ1-2, with 11 nucleotides matching TRBD1. Germline V gives CDR1 SQVTM, CDR2 ANQGSEA. Trimming at V came to 6 bases and at J to 4 bases, leaving 7 bases not matched to a gene. This CDR3 comprises 14 residues. The CDR3 DNA reads TGCAGCGTCCAGAAAGGACAGGGGGCCTATGGCTACACCTTC. Residues: CSVQKGQGAYGYTF.

The V and J genes are TRBV2 and TRBJ2-2, with a weak D call TRBD1 (7 bases). Germline V gives CDR1 SNHLY, CDR2 FYNNEI. The CDR3 length is 15 residues. V was shortened by 6 bases and J by 3 bases, with 14 bases between the two germline ends. This chain's CDR3 is CASRRGRGDTGELFF. The CDR3 region has the DNA TGTGCCAGCAGGAGGGGCAGGGGGGACACCGGGGAGCTGTTTTTT.

This chain connects TRBV7-2 to TRBJ1-5; D is ambiguous. CDR1 and CDR2 from the germline V gene are SGHTA and FQGNSA. This CDR3 comprises 14 residues. V lost 2 bases to trimming and J lost 3 bases, with 8 bases between them. The CDR3 DNA follows: TGTGCCAGCAGCTTATTGGGCCCCAATCAGCCCCAGCATTTT. Translation gives CASSLLGPNQPQHF.

This chain connects TRBV7-8 to TRBJ1-1; D is unresolved. V lost 5 bases, J lost 7 bases, and 11 bases lay in between. The CDR3 is made up of 12 amino acids. Germline V lookup: CDR1 SGHVS, CDR2 FQNEAQ. As DNA, the CDR3 is TGTGCCAGCAGCGCACCGCGGGTTGAAGCTTTCTTT. Its protein is CASSAPRVEAFF.

This sequence joins TRBV10-3 and TRBJ1-1, with D perhaps matching TRBD1 (6 bases). V dropped 7 bases and J dropped 4 bases, with 16 bases sitting between them. The CDR3 length is 14 residues. Germline V lookup: CDR1 ENHRY, CDR2 SYGVKD. The CDR3 here is CAIKSGATSTEAFF. The CDR3 nucleotides are TGTGCCATCAAATCAGGGGCAACCTCCACTGAAGCTTTCTTT.